This entry lists 31 T cell receptor beta chains sequenced from one sample in a study of T cell repertoires in ileal Crohn's disease. The method was immunoSEQ multiplex PCR; TCRdb's version includes in-frame clones alone and lacks a portion of them. The table includes some 6,200 clones, around 89% detected once. Lamina propria lymphocytes from surgical specimens were isolated on a density gradient before sorting. The sequencing sample was made of CD4+ T cells from ileum. The receptors were sampled from an adult with Crohn's disease. Some clones in this sample may be carry-over from other donors' samples.

The chain has TRBV28 and TRBJ1-5; TRBD1 matches at 9 bases. The V segment lost 6 bases and the J segment 6 bases; nucleotides outside the gene matches: 6. The CDR3 runs to 14 residues. Looked up from germline, CDR1 is MDHEN and CDR2 is SYDVKM. The CDR3 DNA reads TGTGCCAGCAGCTTTGGGACAGGGAGTCAGCCCCAGCATTTT. It is translated as CASSFGTGSQPQHF. Looking up the rest from reference TRBV28 and TRBJ1-5 gives the full variable domain: DVKVTQSSRYLVKRTGEKVFLECVQDMDHENMFWYRQDPGLGLRLIYFSYDVKMKEKGDIPEGYSVSREKKERFSLILESASTNQTSMYLCASSFGTGSQPQHFGDGTRLSIL.

This clone came up once. The chain joins TRBV29-1 to TRBJ2-7; 11 bases fit TRBD2. Germline CDR1 SQVTM, CDR2 ANQGSEA. The CDR3 extends over 13 amino acids. Trimming at V came to 4 bases and at J to 6 bases, leaving 5 bases not matched to a gene. The CDR3 region is CSVALAGVSEQYF. CDR3 coding DNA: TGCAGCGTTGCACTAGCGGGAGTAAGCGAGCAGTACTTC.

The gene calls are TRBV2 and TRBJ2-4; 7 bases are shared with TRBD2. Germline values: CDR1 SNHLY, CDR2 FYNNEI. This CDR3 contains 15 residues. The V gene end was trimmed by 3 bases and the J gene end by 0 bases; junction bases not matched to a gene: 2. DNA of the CDR3: TGTGCCAGCAGTGACCGGGGGGTAGCCAAAAACATTCAGTACTTC. Translated, it gives CASSDRGVAKNIQYF.

The chain links TRBV30 to TRBJ2-1; TRBD2 aligns across 13 bases. The V gene end was trimmed by 2 bases and the J gene end by 6 bases; junction bases not matched to a gene: 7. The CDR3 runs to 16 residues. Germline V CDR1 and CDR2: GTSNPN, SVGIG (reference sequence). In DNA, the CDR3 is TGTGCCTGGAGTCCCCTGGGACTAGCGGGGTCCAATGAGCAGTTCTTC. Its protein product is CAWSPLGLAGSNEQFF.

This chain uses TRBV19 with TRBJ2-7; the D gene is possibly TRBD1 (6 bases). This CDR3 contains 15 residues. Germline lookup yields CDR1 LNHDA and CDR2 SQIVND (reference sequence). V was pared by 3 bases and J by 4 bases, with 16 bases between. CDR3: CASSIQGILPYEQYF. DNA of the CDR3: TGTGCCAGTAGTATTCAGGGGATACTTCCGTACGAGCAGTACTTC.

The chain recombines TRBV7-8 with TRBJ1-2; perhaps TRBD1 as D (5 bases). The CDR3 spans 15 residues. Trimming took off 5 bases at V and 1 base at J, with 14 bases between the two ends. From germline, CDR1 is SGHVS and CDR2 FQNEAQ. The CDR3 loop is CASSLRTKINYGYTF. As DNA, the CDR3 is TGTGCCAGCAGCCTCCGGACAAAGATTAACTATGGCTACACCTTC.

The V gene is TRBV7-8, the J gene TRBJ2-3, with 7 bases lining up with TRBD1. The CDR3 totals 14 residues. Looked up from germline, CDR1 is SGHVS and CDR2 is FQNEAQ. V shed 4 bases, J shed 4 bases, and the junction held 5 bases outside the gene matches. The CDR3 loop is CASSWGQPPDTQYF. DNA for the CDR3: TGTGCCAGCAGCTGGGGACAGCCCCCAGATACGCAGTATTTT.

The V call is TRBV7-9, the J call TRBJ1-3; maybe TRBD1 (6 bases). V lost 10 bases and J 3 bases, leaving 13 bases between the germline ends. This CDR3 is built from 13 residues. Germline V gene lookup returns CDR1 SEHNR and CDR2 FQNEAQ (reference sequence). The CDR3 DNA follows: TGTGCCATTTCCGGACAGATTGGAAACACCATATATTTT. It translates to CAISGQIGNTIYF.

The genes are TRBV9 and TRBJ2-1, with TRBD1 matching over 8 bases. CDR1 SGDLS and CDR2 YYNGEE come from the germline V gene. CDR3 size: 14 residues. The V gene end was trimmed by 0 bases and the J gene end by 9 bases; junction bases not matched to a gene: 5. The CDR3 sequence: CASSVVNRGAEQFF. The CDR3 nucleotides are TGTGCCAGCAGCGTAGTGAACAGGGGGGCTGAGCAGTTCTTC.

The chain is built from TRBV6-1 and TRBJ2-7; 10 bases map to TRBD2. The CDR3 runs 16 residues. Germline CDR1 is MNHNS and CDR2 is SASEGT. The V and J ends lost 4 bases and 2 bases, in that order; junction bases with no gene match: 8. DNA for the CDR3: TGTGCCAGCAGTGCCCAATCTAGCGGGAGTCCCTACGAGCAGTACTTC. Its protein product is CASSAQSSGSPYEQYF.

V is TRBV5-4 and J is TRBJ2-7, with TRBD1 matching over 8 bases. Trimming at V came to 3 bases and at J to 2 bases, leaving 10 bases not matched to a gene. Germline values: CDR1 SGHNT, CDR2 YYREEE (reference sequence). CDR3 size: 16 residues. In DNA form, the CDR3 reads TGTGCCAGCAGCTCGCTGGGGCAGGGGGCTACCTACGAGCAGTACTTC. Its protein is CASSSLGQGATYEQYF.

The rearrangement joins TRBV7-9 to TRBJ2-1, with 14 bases matching TRBD2. The ends lost 1 base at V and 5 bases at J; junction bases unmatched: 4. The germline V gene has CDR1 SEHNR and CDR2 FQNEAQ (reference sequence). CDR3 length equals 17 residues. The DNA of the CDR3 is TGTGCCAGCAGCTTAGTTTTGGGACTAGCGGGAGACAATGAGCAGTTCTTC. Translation: CASSLVLGLAGDNEQFF.

The chain joins TRBV18 to TRBJ2-2, with 10 bases identical to TRBD2. In germline, CDR1 is KGHSH, CDR2 LQKENI. This CDR3 region has 16 residues. V was pared by 2 bases and J by 3 bases, with 3 bases of the junction left unmatched. CDR3 nucleotides: TGTGCCAGCTCACCAACCCTAGCGGGGGACACCGGGGAGCTGTTTTTT. Its translation is CASSPTLAGDTGELFF.

The chain carries TRBV21-1 and TRBJ2-7; the table gives TRBD2 as D, unverified against the DNA. TRBV21-1 is recorded as a pseudogene. This CDR3 has 12 amino acids. CDR3 nucleotides: TGTGCCAGCAGCAAAGGAGGATCCGAGCAGTACTTC. This gives the protein CASSKGGSEQYF.

The J gene is TRBJ1-2, the V gene TRBV27, with 10 bases matching TRBD1. Trimming cost V 5 bases and J 4 bases; bases outside gene matches: 7. The CDR3 is made up of 15 amino acids. Germline V gene sequence: CDR1 MNHEY, CDR2 SMNVEV (reference sequence). The chain's CDR3 is CASSLEGQGPYGYTF. The DNA for the CDR3 is TGTGCCAGCAGTCTGGAGGGACAGGGGCCCTATGGCTACACCTTC.

The rearrangement joins TRBV4-1 to TRBJ1-5, with TRBD1 matching over 9 bases. The length of the CDR3 is 16 residues. Germline V gene sequence: CDR1 MGHRA, CDR2 YSYEKL. The ends lost 1 base at V and 4 bases at J; junction bases unmatched: 5. CDR3 protein: CASSQADRGMNQPQHF. The DNA for the CDR3 is TGCGCCAGCAGCCAAGCAGACAGGGGGATGAATCAGCCCCAGCATTTT.

This chain connects TRBV6-1 to TRBJ1-5, with 9 bases fitting TRBD1. The germline CDR1 and CDR2 sequences are MNHNS and SASEGT. The CDR3 contains 15 residues. With 4 bases clipped from V and 6 bases from J, the junction kept 7 bases outside the gene matches. The CDR3 sequence is CASSGGTGKVQPQHF. The CDR3 DNA follows: TGTGCCAGCAGTGGCGGGACAGGGAAAGTTCAGCCCCAGCATTTT.

CDR3 protein: CASSSGLAVDTQYF. The CDR3 DNA follows: TGTGCCAGCAGCTCGGGACTAGCGGTAGATACGCAGTATTTT. The chain employs TRBV7-3 and TRBJ2-3; 11 nucleotides match TRBD2. Trimming took 4 bases from V and 5 from J; bases not matched to a gene: 2. Germline V gene lookup returns CDR1 SGHTA and CDR2 FQGTGA. The CDR3 has 14 amino acids.

The V and J genes are TRBV19 and TRBJ2-5; D gene ambiguous. Trimming took 3 bases from V and 4 from J, leaving 12 bases between them. CDR1 and CDR2 (germline): LNHDA, SQIVND (reference sequence). The CDR3 is made up of 14 amino acids. CDR3 coding DNA: TGTGCCAGTAGTATTAGCCTTAGTACAGAGACCCAGTACTTC. It encodes CASSISLSTETQYF.

In DNA form, the CDR3 reads TGTGCCAGCAGTGAATGGACAGGGTACTCTGAAGCTTTCTTT. Residues: CASSEWTGYSEAFF. The J gene is TRBJ1-1, the V gene TRBV2, with 8 bases fitting TRBD1. CDR3 size: 14 residues. Germline lookup yields CDR1 SNHLY and CDR2 FYNNEI. With 2 bases clipped from V and 6 bases from J, the junction kept 5 bases outside the gene matches.

The V gene is TRBV7-2, the J gene TRBJ2-3, with 14 bases lining up with TRBD2. From germline, CDR1 is SGHTA and CDR2 FQGNSA. The CDR3 is 16 amino acids. Trimming took 5 bases from V and 7 from J; bases not matched to a gene: 8. In nucleotides, the CDR3 is TGTGCCAGCAGCCAGGGGACTAGCGGGAGATACTATACGCAGTATTTT. The encoded protein is CASSQGTSGRYYTQYF.

The rearrangement links TRBV19 to TRBJ2-1; TRBD2 matches 8 bases. The length of the CDR3 is 15 residues. V dropped 1 base and J dropped 5; count of bases not matched to a gene: 4. The germline V gene encodes CDR1 LNHDA and CDR2 SQIVND (reference sequence). The CDR3 sequence is CASSIGAGGHNEQFF. CDR3 DNA: TGTGCCAGTAGTATAGGTGCGGGAGGCCACAATGAGCAGTTCTTC.

This chain uses TRBV28 with TRBJ2-7, with 9 bases lining up with TRBD2. CDR3 size: 15 residues. In germline, CDR1 is MDHEN, CDR2 SYDVKM. V lost 1 base, J lost 3 bases, and 4 bases stayed unmatched. CDR3 nucleotide sequence: TGTGCCAGCAGTTTATCCAGCGGGGGGAACTACGAGCAGTACTTC. Its translation: CASSLSSGGNYEQYF.

The V call is TRBV7-2, the J call TRBJ1-4; TRBD1 matches at 8 bases. Germline assignment: CDR1 SGHTA and CDR2 FQGNSA. The length of the CDR3 is 14 residues. The V gene end was trimmed by 6 bases and the J gene end by 6 bases; junction bases not matched to a gene: 6. The CDR3: CASRQGGGDEKLFF. CDR3 DNA: TGTGCCAGCAGACAGGGGGGAGGGGATGAAAAACTGTTTTTT.

The rearrangement joins TRBV28 to TRBJ1-1, with TRBD1 as a possible D gene (6 bases). CDR1 and CDR2 from the germline V gene are MDHEN and SYDVKM. This CDR3 has 11 residues. Trimming removed 5 bases at V and 10 bases at J, with 11 bases between. This CDR3 is CASSAQGIAFF. In DNA form, the CDR3 reads TGTGCCAGCAGTGCTCAGGGGATAGCTTTCTTT. The full variable domain, rest sourced from reference TRBV28 and TRBJ1-1, is DVKVTQSSRYLVKRTGEKVFLECVQDMDHENMFWYRQDPGLGLRLIYFSYDVKMKEKGDIPEGYSVSREKKERFSLILESASTNQTSMYLCASSAQGIAFFGQGTRLTVV.

This clone appeared a single time. A junction boundary mismatches the germline segment, possibly from a read error. V and J are TRBV5-4 and TRBJ2-5; the match to TRBD1 covers 9 bases. CDR3 length: 15 residues. The germline gives CDR1 SGHNT, CDR2 YYREEE (reference sequence). The CDR3 nucleotides read TGTGCCAGCAGCTCAGGACAGGGGCGTAACGAGATCCAGTACTTC. It yields the protein CASSSGQGRNEIQYF.

This CDR3 reads CASSLGGQGVTYEQYF. The CDR3 coding sequence is TGTGCCAGCAGCTTGGGCGGACAGGGGGTTACCTACGAGCAGTACTTC. V and J are TRBV5-4 and TRBJ2-7; TRBD1 agrees at 10 bases. V shed 0 bases, J shed 2 bases, and the junction held 5 bases outside the gene matches. From germline, CDR1 is SGHNT and CDR2 YYREEE (reference sequence). The CDR3 loop spans 16 amino acids.

The rearrangement uses TRBV5-5 and TRBJ1-3, with D possibly matching TRBD1 (5 bases). Germline V gene data show CDR1 as SGHKS and CDR2 as YYEKEE (reference sequence). This CDR3 is built from 16 residues. V lost 4 bases and J 4 bases, leaving 18 bases between the germline ends. CDR3 in amino acids: CASSVDGWQGGNTIYF. CDR3 coding DNA: TGTGCCAGCAGCGTGGATGGGTGGCAGGGAGGAAACACCATATATTTT.

This chain joins TRBV2 and TRBJ1-4, with D possibly TRBD1 on 6 matching bases. Germline V lookup: CDR1 SNHLY, CDR2 FYNNEI. The CDR3 is made up of 15 amino acids. Deletions cut 5 bases from V and 7 bases from J, with 17 bases between. The CDR3 sequence: CASSRAGGAAEKLFF. CDR3 DNA: TGTGCCAGCAGTCGGGCCGGGGGGGCTGCTGAAAAACTGTTTTTT.

The chain is built from TRBV6-5 and TRBJ2-7; D is perhaps TRBD1 (6 bases). V dropped 6 bases and J dropped 6 bases, with 12 bases sitting between them. CDR3 length: 12 residues. CDR1 is MNHEY, CDR2 SVGAGI, per germline. CDR3 sequence: CASRTGTSEQYF. In DNA form, the CDR3 reads TGTGCCAGCAGAACAGGGACGAGCGAGCAGTACTTC.

The V gene is TRBV19, the J gene TRBJ1-5; D is undetermined. The CDR3 loop spans 16 amino acids. Germline V gene lookup returns CDR1 LNHDA and CDR2 SQIVND (reference sequence). The germline V and J ends were trimmed by 3 bases and 7 bases, with 19 bases remaining between them. The CDR3 sequence: CASSMARAFGLQPQHF. The CDR3 DNA reads TGTGCCAGTAGTATGGCTAGGGCGTTCGGACTACAGCCCCAGCATTTT.